This T cell receptor beta chain emerged from a study of shared clonotypes between healthy human individuals. General study results and limits: Generation of non-shared clonotypes was less probable than generation of clonotypes shared by all four donors. Donors were few, which limited the genetic and exposure-history diversity represented. A generally larger estimated richness was seen in naive subsets than in memory subsets.

To note about this clone: Its antigen is unidentified.

The authors divided CD4+ cells into CD45RA+ naive and CD45RA-negative memory subsets. Method: immunoSEQ multiplex PCR; TCRdb's copy keeps in-frame clones and lacks some. The table records 2.3 million or so clones, approximately 95% of them present only once. Trimming shortened V by 0 bases and J by 2 bases, and 5 bases separated the two germline ends. Germline CDR1 and CDR2: SEHNR and FQNEAQ (reference sequence). CDR3 length equals 13 residues. J is TRBJ2-7 and V is TRBV7-9, with unresolved D. Material for sequencing was naive CD4+ T cells from PBMCs. Subset noted: CD45RA+ positively selected. This TCR derives from a man younger than 35 in good health. Some clones in this sample may be carry-over from other donors' samples. The CDR3 reads CASSLAIAYEQYF. The CDR3, as DNA: TGTGCCAGCAGCTTAGCAATCGCCTACGAGCAGTACTTC.